The following is a T cell receptor beta chain sequence with its context. As yet, its antigen is unknown. The data were obtained in a study of T cell responses to AZD1222 COVID-19 vaccine. Study-wide points: The donor group comprised mostly white British people and more females; the analysis possibly underestimated clonal diversity. There were repertoire samples only from the period after the peak T cell response. Reportedly, close to half of spike-specific TCRs are directed against unmutated variant regions. Elevations in Spike-specific TCR breadth and depth followed administration of two AZD1222 doses.

Assay used: immunoSEQ multiplex PCR; TCRdb lists only in-frame clones, some missing. The data hold about 120,000 clones, with around 89% observed a single time. This CDR3 region has 15 residues. The V gene's germline CDR1 is LNHDA and CDR2 SQIVND (reference sequence). V was cut by 0 bases and J by 0 bases, with 9 bases left in between. The receptor comes from an adult who received the AZD1222 COVID-19 vaccine. This sequence joins TRBV19 and TRBJ2-7, with D unresolved. This sample comprised peripheral blood, obtained 28 days after the second AZD1222 dose. The CDR3 loop reads CASSIDSQSSYEQYF. The CDR3 bases are TGTGCCAGTAGTATAGATTCACAGAGCTCCTACGAGCAGTACTTC.